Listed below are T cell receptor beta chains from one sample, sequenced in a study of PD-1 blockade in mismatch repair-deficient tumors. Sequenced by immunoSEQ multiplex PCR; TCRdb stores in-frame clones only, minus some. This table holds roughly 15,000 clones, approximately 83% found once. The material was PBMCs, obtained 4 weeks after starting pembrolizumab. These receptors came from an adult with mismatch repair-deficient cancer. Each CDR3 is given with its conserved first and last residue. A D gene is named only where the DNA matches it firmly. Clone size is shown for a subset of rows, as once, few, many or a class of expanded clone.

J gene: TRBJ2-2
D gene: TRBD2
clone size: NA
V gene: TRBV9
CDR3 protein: CASSAGLAGGVTGELFF
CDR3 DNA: TGTGCCAGCAGCGCCGGACTAGCGGGCGGGGTCACCGGGGAGCTGTTTTTT

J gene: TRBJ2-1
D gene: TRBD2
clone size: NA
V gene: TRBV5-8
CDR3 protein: CASSFGVTSGYNEQFF
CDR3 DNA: TGTGCCAGCAGCTTTGGGGTTACTAGCGGATACAATGAGCAGTTCTTC

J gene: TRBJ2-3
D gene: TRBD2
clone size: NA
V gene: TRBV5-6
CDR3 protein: CASSLAGRPSGSADTQYF
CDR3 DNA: TGTGCCAGCAGCTTGGCGGGGAGACCTAGCGGGAGCGCAGATACGCAGTATTTT

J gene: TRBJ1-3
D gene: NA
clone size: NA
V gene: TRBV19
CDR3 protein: CASSMGQSGNTIYF
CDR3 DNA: TGTGCCAGTAGTATGGGCCAATCTGGAAACACCATATATTTT

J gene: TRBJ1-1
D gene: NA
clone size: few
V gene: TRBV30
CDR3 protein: CAWRTVYTEAFF
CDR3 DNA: TGTGCCTGGCGGACAGTTTACACTGAAGCTTTCTTT

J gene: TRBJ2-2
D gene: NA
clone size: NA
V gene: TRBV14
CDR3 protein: CASSPHAGRLNTGELFF
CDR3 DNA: TGTGCCAGCAGCCCACACGCCGGGAGATTGAACACCGGGGAGCTGTTTTTT

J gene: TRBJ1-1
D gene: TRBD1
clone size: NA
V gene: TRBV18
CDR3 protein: CASSTGTGGTEAFF
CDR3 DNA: TGTGCCAGCTCAACGGGTACAGGGGGAACTGAAGCTTTCTTT

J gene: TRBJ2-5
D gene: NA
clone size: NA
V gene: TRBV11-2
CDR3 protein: CASSLDHEGGWETQYF
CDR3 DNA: TGTGCCAGCAGCTTAGATCATGAGGGAGGCTGGGAGACCCAGTACTTC

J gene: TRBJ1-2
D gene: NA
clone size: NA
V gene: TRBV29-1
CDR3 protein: CSVDSAGYYGYTF
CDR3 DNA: TGCAGCGTTGATTCTGCAGGTTACTATGGCTACACCTTC

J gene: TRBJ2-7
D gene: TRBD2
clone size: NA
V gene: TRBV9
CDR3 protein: CASSAGGGSHSYEQYF
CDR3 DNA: TGTGCCAGCAGCGCCGGGGGGGGGTCGCACTCCTACGAGCAGTACTTC

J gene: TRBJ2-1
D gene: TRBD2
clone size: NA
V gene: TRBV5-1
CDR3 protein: CASSLGTINEQFF
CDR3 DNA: TGCGCCAGCAGCTTAGGGACTATCAATGAGCAGTTCTTC

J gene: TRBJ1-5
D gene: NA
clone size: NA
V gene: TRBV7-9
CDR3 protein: CASSLTGDGVNQPQHF
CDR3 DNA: TGTGCCAGCAGCCTAACCGGAGACGGGGTCAATCAGCCCCAGCATTTT

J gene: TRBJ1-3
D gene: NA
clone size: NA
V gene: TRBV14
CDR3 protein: CASSEQVISGNTIYF
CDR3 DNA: TGTGCCAGCAGCGAACAGGTGATCTCTGGAAACACCATATATTTT

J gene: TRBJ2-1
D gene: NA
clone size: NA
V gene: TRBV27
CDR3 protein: CASSLMGSGTNYNEQFF
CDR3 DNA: TGTGCCAGCAGTTTAATGGGAAGCGGAACCAACTACAATGAGCAGTTCTTC

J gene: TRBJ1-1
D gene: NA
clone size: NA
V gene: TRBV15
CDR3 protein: CATSRDRGSTEAFF
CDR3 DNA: TGTGCCACCAGCAGAGATAGGGGATCCACTGAAGCTTTCTTT

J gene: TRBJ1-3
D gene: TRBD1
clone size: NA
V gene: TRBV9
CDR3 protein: CASSVEEGGAGNTIYF
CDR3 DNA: TGTGCCAGCAGCGTAGAAGAAGGGGGCGCGGGAAACACCATATATTTT

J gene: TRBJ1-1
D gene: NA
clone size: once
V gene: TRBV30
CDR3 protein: CAWRVAGFNMNTEAFF
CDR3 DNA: TGTGCCTGGAGGGTGGCAGGGTTCAACATGAACACTGAAGCTTTCTTT

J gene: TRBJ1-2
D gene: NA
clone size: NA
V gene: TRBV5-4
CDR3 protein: CASSREGQTNYGYTF
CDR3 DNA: TGTGCCAGCAGCAGAGAGGGACAAACTAACTATGGCTACACCTTC

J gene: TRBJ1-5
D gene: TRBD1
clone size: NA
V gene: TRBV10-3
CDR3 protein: CAISGDRANQPQHF
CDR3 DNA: TGTGCCATCAGTGGGGACAGGGCGAATCAGCCCCAGCATTTT

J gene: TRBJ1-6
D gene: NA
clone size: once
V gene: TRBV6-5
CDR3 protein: CASSYSGGVFPLHF
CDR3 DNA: TGTGCCAGCAGTTACTCGGGAGGGGTGTTTCCCCTCCACTTT

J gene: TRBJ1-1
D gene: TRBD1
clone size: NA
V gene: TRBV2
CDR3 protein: CASSEARDRGLLGQNTEAFF
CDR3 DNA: TGTGCCAGCAGTGAAGCTCGAGACAGGGGGCTTTTAGGGCAGAACACTGAAGCTTTCTTT

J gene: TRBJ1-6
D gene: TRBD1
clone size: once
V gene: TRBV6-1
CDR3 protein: CASSKQGVWSPLHF
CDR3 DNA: TGTGCCAGCTCGAAGCAGGGGGTTTGGTCACCCCTCCACTTT

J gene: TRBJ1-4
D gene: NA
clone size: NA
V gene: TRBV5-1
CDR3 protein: CASSQDSLNEKLFF
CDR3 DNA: TGCGCCAGCAGCCAGGACAGCCTTAATGAAAAACTGTTTTTT

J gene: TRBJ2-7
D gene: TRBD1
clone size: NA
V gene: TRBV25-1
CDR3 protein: CASLGQALEQYF
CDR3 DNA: TGTGCCAGCCTGGGACAGGCCCTCGAGCAGTACTTC

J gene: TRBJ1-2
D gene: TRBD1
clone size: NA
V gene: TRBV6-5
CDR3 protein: CASSSTRQGKYGYTF
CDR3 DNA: TGTGCCAGCAGCTCAACCCGACAGGGAAAGTATGGCTACACCTTC

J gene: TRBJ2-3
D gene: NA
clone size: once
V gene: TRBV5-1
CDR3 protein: CASSFAGGLSTDTQYF
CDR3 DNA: TGCGCCAGCAGCTTTGCTGGCGGACTGAGCACAGATACGCAGTATTTT

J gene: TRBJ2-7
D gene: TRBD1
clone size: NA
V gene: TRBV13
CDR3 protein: CASSAPRQGAIEQYF
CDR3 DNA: TGTGCCAGCAGCGCCCCCCGACAGGGGGCGATCGAGCAGTACTTC

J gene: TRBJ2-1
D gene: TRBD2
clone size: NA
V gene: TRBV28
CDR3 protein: CASSGWREASYNEQFF
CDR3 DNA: TGTGCCAGCAGCGGCTGGCGGGAGGCGAGCTACAATGAGCAGTTCTTC

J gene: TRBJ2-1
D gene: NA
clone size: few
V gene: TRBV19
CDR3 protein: CASNRGSSYNEQFF
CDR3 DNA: TGTGCCAGTAATCGGGGTTCCTCCTACAATGAGCAGTTCTTC

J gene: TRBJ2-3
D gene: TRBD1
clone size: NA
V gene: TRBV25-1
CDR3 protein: CASTVGTGVTDTQYF
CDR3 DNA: TGTGCCAGCACCGTAGGGACAGGGGTCACAGATACGCAGTATTTT

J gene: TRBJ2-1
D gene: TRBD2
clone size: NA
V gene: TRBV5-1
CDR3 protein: CASNRASGKYEQFF
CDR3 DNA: TGCGCCAGCAATAGGGCTAGCGGGAAGTATGAGCAGTTCTTC

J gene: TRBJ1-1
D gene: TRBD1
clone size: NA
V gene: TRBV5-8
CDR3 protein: CASSYDRGRRAEAFF
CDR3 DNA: TGTGCCAGCAGCTATGACAGGGGGCGCAGGGCTGAAGCTTTCTTT

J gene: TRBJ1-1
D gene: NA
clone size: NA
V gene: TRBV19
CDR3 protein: CASSYRGLNTEAFF
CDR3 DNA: TGTGCCAGTAGTTATAGGGGTCTGAACACTGAAGCTTTCTTT

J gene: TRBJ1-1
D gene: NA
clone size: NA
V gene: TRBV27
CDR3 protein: CASSLAGGVNTEAFF
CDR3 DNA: TGTGCCAGCAGTTTGGCCGGGGGGGTGAACACTGAAGCTTTCTTT

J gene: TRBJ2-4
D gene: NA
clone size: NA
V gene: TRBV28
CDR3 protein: CASSATGFLAKNIQYF
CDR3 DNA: TGTGCCAGCAGTGCGACAGGTTTTCTAGCCAAAAACATTCAGTACTTC

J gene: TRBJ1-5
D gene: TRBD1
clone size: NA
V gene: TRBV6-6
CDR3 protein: CASSYLRDSRNQPQHF
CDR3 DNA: TGTGCCAGCAGTTACCTTCGGGACAGCCGCAATCAGCCCCAGCATTTT

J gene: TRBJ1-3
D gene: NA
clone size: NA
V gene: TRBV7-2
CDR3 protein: CASSFTRNTIYF
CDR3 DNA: TGTGCCAGCAGCTTTACAAGAAACACCATATATTTT

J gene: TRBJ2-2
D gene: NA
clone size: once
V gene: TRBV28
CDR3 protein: CASSSRLVGVGELFF
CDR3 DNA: TGTGCCAGCAGTTCCCGACTCGTAGGGGTCGGGGAGCTGTTTTTT

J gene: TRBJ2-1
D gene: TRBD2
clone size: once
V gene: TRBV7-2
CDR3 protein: CASSLLTSVGYNEQFF
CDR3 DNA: TGTGCCAGCAGCCTCCTAACTAGCGTCGGGTACAATGAGCAGTTCTTC

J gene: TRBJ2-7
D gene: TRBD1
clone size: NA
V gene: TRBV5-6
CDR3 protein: CASSFYETGHEQYF
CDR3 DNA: TGTGCCAGCAGCTTTTACGAGACAGGGCACGAGCAGTACTTC

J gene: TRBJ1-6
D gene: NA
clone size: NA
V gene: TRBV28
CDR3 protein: CASSPRYNSPLHF
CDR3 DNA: TGTGCCAGCAGTCCCAGATATAATTCACCCCTCCACTTT

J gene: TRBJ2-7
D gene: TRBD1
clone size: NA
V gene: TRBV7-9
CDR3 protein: CASIPLGTGGNEQYF
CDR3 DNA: TGTGCCAGCATCCCGTTGGGGACAGGGGGGAACGAGCAGTACTTC

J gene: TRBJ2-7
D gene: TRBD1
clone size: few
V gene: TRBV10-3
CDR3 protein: CAISAVTGELEQYF
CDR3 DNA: TGTGCCATCAGTGCTGTGACAGGGGAACTCGAGCAGTACTTC

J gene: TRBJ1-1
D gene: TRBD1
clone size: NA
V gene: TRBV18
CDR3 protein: CASSPWTGRTEAFF
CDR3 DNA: TGTGCCAGCTCACCCTGGACAGGGCGGACTGAAGCTTTCTTT

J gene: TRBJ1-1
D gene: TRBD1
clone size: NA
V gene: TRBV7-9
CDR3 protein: CASSFGTGQGNTEAFF
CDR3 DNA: TGTGCCAGCAGCTTCGGAACGGGACAGGGGAACACTGAAGCTTTCTTT

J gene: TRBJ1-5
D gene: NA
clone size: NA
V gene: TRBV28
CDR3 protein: CASSLQGLYSNQPQHF
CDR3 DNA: TGTGCCAGCAGTTTACAGGGGCTTTATAGCAATCAGCCCCAGCATTTT

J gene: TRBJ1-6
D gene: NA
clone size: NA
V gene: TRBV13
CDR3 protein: CASSSLSSYNSPLHF
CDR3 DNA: TGTGCCAGCAGCTCCCTAAGCTCCTATAATTCACCCCTCCACTTT

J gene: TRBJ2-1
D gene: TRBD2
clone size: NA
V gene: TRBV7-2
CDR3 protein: CASSLWTSGRGGQFF
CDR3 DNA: TGTGCCAGCAGCCTGTGGACTAGCGGGAGGGGAGGCCAGTTCTTC

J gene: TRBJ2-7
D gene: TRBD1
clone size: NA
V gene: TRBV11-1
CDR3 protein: CASRRDRGYEQYF
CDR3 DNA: TGTGCCAGCAGAAGGGACAGGGGCTACGAGCAGTACTTC

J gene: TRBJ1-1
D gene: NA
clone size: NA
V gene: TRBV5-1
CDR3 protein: CASSLQGSGTEAFF
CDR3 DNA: TGCGCCAGCAGCCTACAGGGAAGTGGCACTGAAGCTTTCTTT

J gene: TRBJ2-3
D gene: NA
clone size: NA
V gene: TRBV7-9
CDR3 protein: CALSHPFQEGTDTQYF
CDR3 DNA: TGTGCCTTAAGCCACCCTTTCCAAGAGGGCACAGATACGCAGTATTTT

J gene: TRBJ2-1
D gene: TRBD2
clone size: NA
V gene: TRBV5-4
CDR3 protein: CASSLAAAGGLYNEQFF
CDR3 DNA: TGTGCCAGCAGCTTGGCTGCCGCGGGAGGGCTATACAATGAGCAGTTCTTC

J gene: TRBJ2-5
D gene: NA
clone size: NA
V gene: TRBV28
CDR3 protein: CASTLRGFGETQYF
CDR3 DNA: TGTGCCAGCACCCTACGGGGGTTCGGGGAGACCCAGTACTTC

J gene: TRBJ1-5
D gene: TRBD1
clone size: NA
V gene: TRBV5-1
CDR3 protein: CASSWTGERYQPQHF
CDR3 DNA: TGCGCCAGCAGCTGGACAGGGGAACGGTATCAGCCCCAGCATTTT

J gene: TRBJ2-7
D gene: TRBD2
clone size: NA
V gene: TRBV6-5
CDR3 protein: CASSLRPGLLYEQYF
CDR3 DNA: TGTGCCAGCAGTCTTCGTCCGGGACTACTCTACGAGCAGTACTTC

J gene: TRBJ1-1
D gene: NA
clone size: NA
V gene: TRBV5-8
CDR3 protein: CASSFVGRSENTEAFF
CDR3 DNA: TGTGCCAGCAGCTTCGTAGGTCGGAGCGAGAACACTGAAGCTTTCTTT

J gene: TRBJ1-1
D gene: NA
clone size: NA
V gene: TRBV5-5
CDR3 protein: CASSSTSTGNTEAFF
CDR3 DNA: TGTGCCAGCAGCTCCACTTCGACAGGGAACACTGAAGCTTTCTTT

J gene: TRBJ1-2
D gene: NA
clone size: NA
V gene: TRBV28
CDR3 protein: CASRYDQRDYTF
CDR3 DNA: TGTGCCAGCAGATACGATCAGAGGGACTACACCTTT

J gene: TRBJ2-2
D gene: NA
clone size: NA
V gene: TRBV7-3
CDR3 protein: CASSLRGRGELFF
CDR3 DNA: TGTGCCAGCAGCTTAAGGGGGCGCGGGGAGCTGTTTTTT

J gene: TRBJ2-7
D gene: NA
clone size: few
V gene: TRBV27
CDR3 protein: CASSFALTSYEQYF
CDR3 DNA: TGTGCCAGCAGTTTCGCCCTTACTTCCTACGAGCAGTACTTC